This record looks at one T cell receptor (beta chain) sequence and its context. In the PCR, 60 Vbeta and 13 Jbeta primers were used. Only in-frame clones appear in the TCRdb table, and some are missing; sequencing was by immunoSEQ multiplex PCR. This sample has 95,000 to 130,000 clones; roughly 83% occur once, and the top ten carry approximately 4.3%. The data were taken from a study of cytomegalovirus exposure and HLA in healthy donors. The sequenced sample was PBMCs. This TCR was recovered from a man aged 25 to 40 in good health and CMV-seropositive.

CDR3 in amino acids: CASSQVTGSYEQYF. CDR3 DNA sequence: TGCGCCAGCAGCCAAGTCACAGGGTCCTACGAGCAGTACTTC. The chain has TRBV4-3 and TRBJ2-7, with a weak D call TRBD1 (6 bases). CDR1 and CDR2 (germline): LGHNA, YSLEER. V gave up 1 base and J gave up 1 base, with 8 bases separating them. The CDR3 totals 14 residues.